These 25 T cell receptor beta chains originate from one sample sequenced in a study of T cells expressing NK-cell markers (dated by TCRdb to 2020 to 2021). The library came from 5' RACE. Sequencing instrument: Illumina HiSeq 2000. After the reads were reprocessed by TCRdb, one entry was made per CDR3 protein sequence, with no DNA. This sample's table has entries for about 550,000 distinct CDR3 sequences. The ten largest clones capture approximately 3.6% of the sample. The specimen was blood T cells: a sorted CD56 or NKG2C T cell subset, CD4+ or CD8+ T cells, or bulk PBMC T cells (not recorded which). These receptors all come from a man younger than 35 in good health. Donor details come from another sample of the same person, matched by shared clones.

The V gene is TRBV11-2, the J gene TRBJ2-1. There are 14 residues in the CDR3. Germline loops: CDR1 SGHAT, CDR2 FQNNGV. CDR3 sequence: CAGSLGSSYNEQFF. Variable domain in full (rest from reference TRBV11-2 and TRBJ2-1): EAGVAQSPRYKIIEKRQSVAFWCNPISGHATLYWYQQILGQGPKLLIQFQNNGVVDDSQLPKDRFSAERLKGVDSTLKIQPAKLEDSAVYLCAGSLGSSYNEQFFGPGTRLTVL.

This chain links TRBV9 with TRBJ2-3; TCRdb returns TRBD2, unconfirmable since there is no DNA. Germline V gene lookup returns CDR1 SGDLS and CDR2 YYNGEE. The CDR3 spans 13 residues. CDR3 protein: CASSSLPDDTQYF.

This chain uses TRBV5-1 with TRBJ2-1. The germline CDR1 and CDR2 sequences are SGHRS and YFSETQ. The CDR3 loop spans 13 amino acids. The CDR3 sequence: CASSSFLANEQFF.

This chain connects TRBV12-3 or TRBV12-4 to TRBJ1-6; there is no DNA to check the TCRdb D call of TRBD1. The CDR3 extends over 14 amino acids. This CDR3 is CASSPGQHNSPLHF.

J is TRBJ2-1 and V is TRBV6-2 or TRBV6-3; the TCRdb call, TRBD2, lacks DNA for checking. The germline V gene has CDR1 MNHEY and CDR2 SVGEGT. The CDR3 totals 14 residues. The CDR3 here is CATTFSGRTHEQFF.

This chain uses TRBV2 with TRBJ2-3; TCRdb reports TRBD2, a call that lacks DNA to check it against. This CDR3 has 16 residues. CDR1 is SNHLY, CDR2 FYNNEI, per germline. CDR3 sequence reads: CASSEPPNLRTDTQYF. Supplemented by reference TRBV2 and TRBJ2-3, the full variable domain reads EPEVTQTPSHQVTQMGQEVILRCVPISNHLYFYWYRQILGQKVEFLVSFYNNEISEKSEIFDDQFSVERPDGSNFTLKIRSTKLEDSAMYFCASSEPPNLRTDTQYFGPGTRLTVL.

The rearrangement uses TRBV7-6 and TRBJ2-7; TCRdb's D call, TRBD1, is unchecked because there is no DNA. CDR1 is SGHVS and CDR2 is FNYEAQ in the germline V gene. The CDR3 totals 13 residues. CDR3 region: CASSGTVPYEQYF.

The rearrangement links TRBV18 to TRBJ2-1; TCRdb names TRBD1, which stays unverified in the absence of DNA. Germline V gene data show CDR1 as KGHSH and CDR2 as LQKENI. This CDR3 contains 16 residues. Here the CDR3 reads CASSSGTRSSYNEQFF.

This chain links TRBV14 with TRBJ2-3; TCRdb names TRBD1, which stays unverified in the absence of DNA. This CDR3 has 15 amino acids. Per germline, CDR1 SGHDN and CDR2 FVKESK. The CDR3 sequence: CASSPQEPSTDTQYF. The full variable domain, its missing parts supplied by reference TRBV14 and TRBJ2-3, is EAGVTQFPSHSVIEKGQTVTLRCDPISGHDNLYWYRRVMGKEIKFLLHFVKESKQDESGMPNNRFLAERTGGTYSTLKVQPAELEDSGVYFCASSPQEPSTDTQYFGPGTRLTVL.

V and J are TRBV7-9 and TRBJ2-2; TCRdb's D gene call, TRBD1, goes unchecked for lack of DNA. The CDR3 runs to 16 residues. Germline-derived CDR1 and CDR2 are SEHNR and FQNEAQ (reference sequence). This CDR3 reads CASSLAAGYDTGELFF.

The genes are TRBV4-1 and TRBJ2-1. In germline, CDR1 is MGHRA, CDR2 YSYEKL. The CDR3 extends over 12 amino acids. This chain's CDR3 is CASSPTLNEQFF.

CDR3 sequence: CSVDPGEGLNTEAFF. The rearrangement uses TRBV29-1 and TRBJ1-1; the TCRdb call, TRBD1, lacks DNA for checking. Per the germline V gene, CDR1 is SQVTM and CDR2 is ANQGSEA. The CDR3 extends over 15 amino acids.

The V gene is TRBV7-9, the J gene TRBJ2-2; TCRdb's D call of TRBD2 is untestable without DNA. The CDR3 is made up of 13 amino acids. The germline gives CDR1 SEHNR, CDR2 FQNEAQ (reference sequence). CDR3 loop: CASRGRVAGELFF.

The V call is TRBV11-2, the J call TRBJ2-1. The CDR3 runs to 15 residues. Germline CDR1 is SGHAT and CDR2 is FQNNGV. CDR3 sequence reads: CASSLDPGPTSEQFF. The full variable domain, with the rest looked up from reference TRBV11-2 and TRBJ2-1, is EAGVAQSPRYKIIEKRQSVAFWCNPISGHATLYWYQQILGQGPKLLIQFQNNGVVDDSQLPKDRFSAERLKGVDSTLKIQPAKLEDSAVYLCASSLDPGPTSEQFFGPGTRLTVL.

This chain joins TRBV29-1 and TRBJ1-2. The CDR3 is 12 amino acids. Germline V CDR1 and CDR2: SQVTM, ANQGSEA. The CDR3 sequence: CSVEDQKGGYTF.

The chain has TRBV7-6 and TRBJ2-5. Per the germline V gene, CDR1 is SGHVS and CDR2 is FNYEAQ. The CDR3 totals 16 residues. CDR3 in amino acids: CASSTTATVHQETQYF.

The CDR3 region is CASSRRAQREFHGELFF. The chain is built from TRBV4-2 and TRBJ2-2; TCRdb reports TRBD2, a call that lacks DNA to check it against. Germline-derived CDR1 and CDR2 are LGHNA and YNFKEQ. The CDR3 consists of 17 residues.

The chain combines TRBV12-5 with TRBJ2-1. Germline values: CDR1 LGHNT, CDR2 FRNRAP. The CDR3 spans 14 residues. CDR3 residues: CASGLWSSYNEQFF.

The chain carries TRBV7-2 and TRBJ2-3; there is no DNA to check the TCRdb D call of TRBD2. Germline V gene data show CDR1 as SGHTA and CDR2 as FQGNSA. The CDR3 extends over 15 amino acids. The CDR3 sequence: CASSRSGRADGTQYF.

This chain links TRBV15 with TRBJ1-3; TCRdb's D call of TRBD1 is untestable without DNA. Germline assignment: CDR1 LNHNV and CDR2 YYDKDF (reference sequence). The CDR3 consists of 18 residues. The CDR3 is CATSRAGRRGRTGNTIYF.

V gene TRBV20-1 combines with J gene TRBJ2-3; TCRdb's D gene call, TRBD2, goes unchecked for lack of DNA. The CDR3 runs to 16 residues. CDR1 is DFQATT, CDR2 SNEGSKA, per germline (reference sequence). The CDR3 is CSALATSGRAPDTQYF.

V gene TRBV7-2 combines with J gene TRBJ1-1; TCRdb reports TRBD1, a call that lacks DNA to check it against. This CDR3 comprises 14 residues. Per germline, CDR1 SGHTA and CDR2 FQGNSA. CDR3 residues: CASRGDGLNTEAFF. The variable domain in full, completed from reference TRBV7-2 and TRBJ1-1, reads GAGVSQSPSNKVTEKGKDVELRCDPISGHTALYWYRQSLGQGLEFLIYFQGNSAPDKSGLPSDRFSAERTGGSVSTLTIQRTQQEDSAVYLCASRGDGLNTEAFFGQGTRLTVV.

The chain is built from TRBV7-2 and TRBJ2-1; as DNA is missing, the TRBD2 call by TCRdb cannot be tested. CDR3 size: 15 residues. The germline gives CDR1 SGHTA, CDR2 FQGNSA. The CDR3: CASSWDLGAYNEQFF.

This sequence joins TRBV15 and TRBJ2-3; the TCRdb D gene call, TRBD1, has no DNA to confirm it. This CDR3 has 20 residues. CDR1 is LNHNV and CDR2 is YYDKDF in the germline V gene (reference sequence). CDR3 in amino acids: CATSRVLGGPNVGSTDTQYF. Using reference TRBV15 and TRBJ2-3 for the parts outside the CDR3, the full variable domain is DAMVIQNPRYQVTQFGKPVTLSCSQTLNHNVMYWYQQKSSQAPKLLFHYYDKDFNNEADTPDNFQSRRPNTSFCFLDIRSPGLGDTAMYLCATSRVLGGPNVGSTDTQYFGPGTRLTVL.

V gene TRBV29-1 combines with J gene TRBJ2-3; TCRdb selects TRBD1, and the lack of DNA leaves this call unchecked. Germline V gene lookup returns CDR1 SQVTM and CDR2 ANQGSEA. The CDR3 has 15 residues. This chain's CDR3 is CSADNRELSTDTQYF.